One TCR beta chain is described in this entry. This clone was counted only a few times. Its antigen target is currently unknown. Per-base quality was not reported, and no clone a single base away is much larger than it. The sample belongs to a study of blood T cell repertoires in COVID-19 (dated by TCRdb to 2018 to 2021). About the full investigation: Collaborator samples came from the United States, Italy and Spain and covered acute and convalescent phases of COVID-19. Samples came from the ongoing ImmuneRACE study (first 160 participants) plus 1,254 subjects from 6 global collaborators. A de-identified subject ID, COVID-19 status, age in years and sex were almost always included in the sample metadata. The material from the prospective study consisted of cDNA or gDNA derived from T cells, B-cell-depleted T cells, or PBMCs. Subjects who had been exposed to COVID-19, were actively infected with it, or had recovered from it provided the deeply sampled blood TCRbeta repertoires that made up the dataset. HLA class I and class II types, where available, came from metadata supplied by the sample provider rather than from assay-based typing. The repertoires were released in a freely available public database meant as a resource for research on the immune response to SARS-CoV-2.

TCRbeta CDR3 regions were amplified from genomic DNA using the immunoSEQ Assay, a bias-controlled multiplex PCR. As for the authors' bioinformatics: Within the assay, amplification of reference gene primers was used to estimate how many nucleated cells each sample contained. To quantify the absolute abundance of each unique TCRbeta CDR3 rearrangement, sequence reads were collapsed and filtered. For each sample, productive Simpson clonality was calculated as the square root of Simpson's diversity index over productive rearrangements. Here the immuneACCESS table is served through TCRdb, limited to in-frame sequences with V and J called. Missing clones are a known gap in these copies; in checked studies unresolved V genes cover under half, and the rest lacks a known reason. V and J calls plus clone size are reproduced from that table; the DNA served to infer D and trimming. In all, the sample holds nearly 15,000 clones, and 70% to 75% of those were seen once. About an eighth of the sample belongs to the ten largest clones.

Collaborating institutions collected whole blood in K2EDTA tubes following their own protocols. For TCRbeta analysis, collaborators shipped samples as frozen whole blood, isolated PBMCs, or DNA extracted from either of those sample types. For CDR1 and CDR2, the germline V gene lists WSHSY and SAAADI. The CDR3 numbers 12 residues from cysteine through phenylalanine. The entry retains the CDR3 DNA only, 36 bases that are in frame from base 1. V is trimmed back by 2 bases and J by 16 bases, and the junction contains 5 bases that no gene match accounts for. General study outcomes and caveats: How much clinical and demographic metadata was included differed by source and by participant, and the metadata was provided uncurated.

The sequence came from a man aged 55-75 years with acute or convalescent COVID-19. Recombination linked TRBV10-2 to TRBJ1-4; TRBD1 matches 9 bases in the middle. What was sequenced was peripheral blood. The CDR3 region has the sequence CASSERGDRAFF. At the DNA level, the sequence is TGCGCCAGCAGTGAGCGGGGGGACAGGGCGTTTTTT.